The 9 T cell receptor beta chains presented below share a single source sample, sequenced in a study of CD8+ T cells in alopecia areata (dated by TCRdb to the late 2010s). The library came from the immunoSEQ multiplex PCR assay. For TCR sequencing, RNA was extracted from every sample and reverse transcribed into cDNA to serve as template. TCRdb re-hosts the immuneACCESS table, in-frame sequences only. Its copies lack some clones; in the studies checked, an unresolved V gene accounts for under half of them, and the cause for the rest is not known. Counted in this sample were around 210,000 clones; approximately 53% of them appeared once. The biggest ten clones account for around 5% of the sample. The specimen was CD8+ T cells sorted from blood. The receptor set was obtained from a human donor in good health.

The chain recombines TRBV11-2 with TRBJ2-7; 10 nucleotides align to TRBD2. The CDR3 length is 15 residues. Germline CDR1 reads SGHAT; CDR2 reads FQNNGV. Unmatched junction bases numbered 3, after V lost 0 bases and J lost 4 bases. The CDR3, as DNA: TGTGCCAGCAGCTTAGAAGGTAGCGGGGGGTACGAGCAGTACTTC. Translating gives CASSLEGSGGYEQYF.

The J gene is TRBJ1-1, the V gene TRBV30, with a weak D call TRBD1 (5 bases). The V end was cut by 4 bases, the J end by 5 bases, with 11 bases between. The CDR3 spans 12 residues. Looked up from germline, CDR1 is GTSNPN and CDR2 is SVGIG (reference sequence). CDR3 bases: TGTGCCTGGACAGATGGGGGTACTGAAGCTTTCTTT. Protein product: CAWTDGGTEAFF.

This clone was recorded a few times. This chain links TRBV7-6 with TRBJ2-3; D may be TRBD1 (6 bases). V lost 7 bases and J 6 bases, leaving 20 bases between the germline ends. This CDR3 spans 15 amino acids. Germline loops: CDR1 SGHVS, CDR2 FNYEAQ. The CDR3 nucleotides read TGTGCCAGCACCCTGCGAACAGGGTCAGTGGATACGCAGTATTTT. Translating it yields CASTLRTGSVDTQYF.

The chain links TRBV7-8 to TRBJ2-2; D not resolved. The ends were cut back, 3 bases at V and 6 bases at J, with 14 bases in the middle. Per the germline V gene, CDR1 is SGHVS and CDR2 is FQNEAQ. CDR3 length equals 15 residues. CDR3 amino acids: CASSLAGPAAGELFF. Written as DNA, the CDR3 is TGTGCCAGCAGCTTGGCCGGGCCCGCGGCCGGGGAGCTGTTTTTT.

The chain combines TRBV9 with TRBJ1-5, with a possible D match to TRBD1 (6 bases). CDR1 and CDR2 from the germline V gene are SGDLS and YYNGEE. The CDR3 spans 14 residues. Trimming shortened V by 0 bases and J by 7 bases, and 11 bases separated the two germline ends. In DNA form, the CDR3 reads TGTGCCAGCAGCGTAGGACAGGAAAGCCAGCCCCAGCATTTT. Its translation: CASSVGQESQPQHF.

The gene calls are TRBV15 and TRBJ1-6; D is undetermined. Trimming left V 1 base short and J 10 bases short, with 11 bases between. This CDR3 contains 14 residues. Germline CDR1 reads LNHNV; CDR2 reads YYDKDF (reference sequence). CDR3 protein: CATSRGPTPSPLHF. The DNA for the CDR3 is TGTGCCACCAGCAGAGGGCCGACACCATCACCCCTCCACTTT.

The CDR3 region has the DNA TGTGCCAGCTCCCTTGGACAGGGATTCGAGCAGTACTTC. The encoded protein is CASSLGQGFEQYF. The chain joins TRBV11-2 to TRBJ2-7; the match to TRBD1 covers 8 bases. The V segment lost 8 bases and the J segment 6 bases; nucleotides outside the gene matches: 9. CDR1 is SGHAT, CDR2 FQNNGV, per germline. The CDR3 contains 13 residues.

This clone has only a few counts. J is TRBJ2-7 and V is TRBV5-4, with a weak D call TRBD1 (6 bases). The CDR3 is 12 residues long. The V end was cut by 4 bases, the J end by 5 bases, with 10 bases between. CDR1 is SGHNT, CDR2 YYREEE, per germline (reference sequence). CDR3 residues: CASSPTGDEQYF. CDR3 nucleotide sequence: TGTGCCAGCAGCCCGACAGGTGACGAGCAGTACTTC.

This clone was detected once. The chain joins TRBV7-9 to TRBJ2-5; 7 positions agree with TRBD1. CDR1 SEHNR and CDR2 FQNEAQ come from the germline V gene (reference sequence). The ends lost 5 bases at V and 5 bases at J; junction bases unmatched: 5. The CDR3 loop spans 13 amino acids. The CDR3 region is CASSATGMETQYF. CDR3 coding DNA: TGTGCCAGCAGCGCGACAGGGATGGAGACCCAGTACTTC.